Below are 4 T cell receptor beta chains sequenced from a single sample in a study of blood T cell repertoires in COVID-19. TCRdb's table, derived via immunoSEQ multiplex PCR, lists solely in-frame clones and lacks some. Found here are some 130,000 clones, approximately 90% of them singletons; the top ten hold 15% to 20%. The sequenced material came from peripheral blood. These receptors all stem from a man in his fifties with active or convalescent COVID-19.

The CDR3 DNA reads TGTGCCAGCAGCTACACCGGGACAGGGTTCTACGAGCAGTACTTC. Translated: CASSYTGTGFYEQYF. This chain connects TRBV6-5 to TRBJ2-7, with 9 bases lining up with TRBD1. CDR1 and CDR2 from the germline V gene are MNHEY and SVGAGI. This CDR3 spans 15 amino acids. After removal of 6 bases from V and 3 bases from J, the junction contained 9 bases not matched to a gene.

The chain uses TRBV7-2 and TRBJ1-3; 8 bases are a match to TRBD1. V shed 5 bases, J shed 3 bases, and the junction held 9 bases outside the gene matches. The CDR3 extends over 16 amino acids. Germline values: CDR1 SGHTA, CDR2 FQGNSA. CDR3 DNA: TGTGCCAGCAGCCGGGCACAGGGGGGTTATGGAAACACCATATATTTT. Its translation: CASSRAQGGYGNTIYF. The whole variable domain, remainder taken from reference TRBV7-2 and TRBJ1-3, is GAGVSQSPSNKVTEKGKDVELRCDPISGHTALYWYRQSLGQGLEFLIYFQGNSAPDKSGLPSDRFSAERTGGSVSTLTIQRTQQEDSAVYLCASSRAQGGYGNTIYFGEGSWLTVV.

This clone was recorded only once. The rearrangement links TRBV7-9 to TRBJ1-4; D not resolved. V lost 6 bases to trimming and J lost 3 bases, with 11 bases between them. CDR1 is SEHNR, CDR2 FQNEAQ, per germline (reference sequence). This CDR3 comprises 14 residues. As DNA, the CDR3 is TGTGCCAGCAGGCTAGGAGTAGCTAATGAAAAACTGTTTTTT. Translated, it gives CASRLGVANEKLFF.

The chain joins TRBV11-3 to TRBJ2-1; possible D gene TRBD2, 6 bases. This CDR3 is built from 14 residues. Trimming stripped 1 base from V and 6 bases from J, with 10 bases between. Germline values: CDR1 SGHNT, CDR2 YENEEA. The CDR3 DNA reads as TGTGCCAGCAGCTTAGGGGACTTACGCAATGAGCAGTTCTTC. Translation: CASSLGDLRNEQFF.